These T cell receptor beta chains were read from a single sample in a study of cytotoxic CD8 clonotypes in ibrutinib-treated CLL. Measured with immunoSEQ multiplex PCR; TCRdb has only the in-frame clones, and not every one. The sample has 15,000 to 20,000 clones, about 65% seen once. This specimen consisted of PBMCs, obtained before ibrutinib treatment. Receptor source: a human donor with chronic lymphocytic leukemia. The CDR3 runs from the conserved cysteine through the conserved F or W.

>TRBV29-1
CSVGTGVGNTIYF
>TRBV6-6
CASRTSGGMETQYF
>TRBV6-5
CASSSGAIGDSPLHF
>TRBV18
CASSRSGVNTEAFF
>TRBV12-5
CGEGEGRGPQETQYF
>TRBV29-1
CSVGDRAYGYTF
>TRBV5-6
CASSRTVGPSYEQYF
>TRBV25-1
CASGMNTEAFF
>TRBV5-1
CASSLGQGNPYEQYF
>TRBV9
CASARQGRNTEAFF
>TRBV7-9
CASSLATSGGEQYF
>TRBV5-1
CASRTQGGYEQYF
>TRBV28
CASESRDRGTEAFF
>TRBV6-5
CASSYSQGGSPLHF
>TRBV4-3
CASSQEDQGAYEQYF
>TRBV4-2
CASSQGVAGRTDTQYF
>TRBV4-2
CASSQDRVPKNIQYF
>TRBV5-1
CASSPYPTGGLYNIQYF
>TRBV7-3
CASSLGPSSYNEQFF
>TRBV4-3
CASSPGQGDYGYTF
>TRBV6-6
CAGRGQGNTGELFF
>TRBV5-4
CASSSPTTLEQYF
>TRBV14
CASSQRGHNYGYTF
>TRBV7-9
CASRAAGDLTGELFF